A single sample is the source of the 10 T cell receptor beta chains below, sequenced in a study of blood T cell repertoires in COVID-19. TCRdb keeps only in-frame clones here, not all; method: immunoSEQ multiplex PCR. The sample has about 62,000 clones; just over 85% are singletons. Sequenced: peripheral blood. The receptors originated from a woman aged 80 or over with acute or convalescent COVID-19.

The chain recombines TRBV7-2 with TRBJ1-2; 8 nucleotides align to TRBD1. This CDR3 is 13 amino acids long. Germline CDR1 and CDR2: SGHTA and FQGNSA. V lost 5 bases to trimming and J lost 8 bases; unmatched junction nucleotides: 7. The CDR3 protein is CASSPRQGSGYTF. The CDR3 nucleotides are TGTGCCAGCAGCCCCAGACAGGGGAGCGGCTACACCTTC.

The chain uses TRBV3-1 (or the pseudogene TRBV3-2) and TRBJ2-3; 9 nucleotides agree with TRBD1. CDR3 size: 15 residues. Losses at the gene ends were 4 bases for V and 4 bases for J; bases not matched to a gene: 6. The germline CDR1 and CDR2 sequences are LGHDT and YNNKEL (reference sequence). CDR3 loop: CASSLSGTGPDTQYF. In nucleotides, the CDR3 is TGTGCCAGCAGCCTTTCCGGGACAGGGCCAGATACGCAGTATTTT.

The J gene is TRBJ2-7, the V gene TRBV7-2; TRBD1 matches 9 bases. Germline CDR1 is SGHTA and CDR2 is FQGNSA. CDR3 length equals 15 residues. Losses at the gene ends were 2 bases for V and 5 bases for J; bases not matched to a gene: 7. CDR3 in DNA: TGTGCCAGCAGCTTACTTGGACAGGGGATACACGAGCAGTACTTC. It codes for CASSLLGQGIHEQYF.

A word on this clone: The same CDR3 can be traced to other DNA sequences in this sample. J is TRBJ1-5 and V is TRBV30; D gene uncertain. This CDR3 region has 13 residues. V was pared by 0 bases and J by 3 bases, with 6 bases between. Germline V gene lookup returns CDR1 GTSNPN and CDR2 SVGIG (reference sequence). DNA for the CDR3: TGTGCCTGGAGTGTACAAGACAATCAGCCCCAGCATTTT. Translated: CAWSVQDNQPQHF. Looking up the rest from reference TRBV30 and TRBJ1-5 gives the full variable domain: SQTIHQWPATLVQPVGSPLSLECTVEGTSNPNLYWYRQAAGRGLQLLFYSVGIGQISSEVPQNLSASRPQDRQFILSSKKLLLSDSGFYLCAWSVQDNQPQHFGDGTRLSIL.

The chain uses TRBV2 and TRBJ1-5, with D possibly being TRBD1 (5 bases). CDR3 length equals 14 residues. The V gene lost 2 bases and the J gene lost 7 bases, with 12 bases spanning the gap. CDR1 SNHLY and CDR2 FYNNEI come from the germline V gene. The CDR3 DNA reads TGTGCCAGCAGTGAATCTGGCGGGGGGCAGCCCCAGCATTTT. Amino acid sequence: CASSESGGGQPQHF.

As concerns this clone: The germline gene is not matched at one end of the junction; a read error may be the cause. The V call is TRBV4-2, the J call TRBJ1-4; D is possibly TRBD1 (5 bases). The germline gives CDR1 LGHNA, CDR2 YNFKEQ. The CDR3 extends over 15 amino acids. The CDR3 DNA is TGTGCCAGCAGCGAAGATAACAGCGACAGTGAAAAACTGTTTTTT. Translation: CASSEDNSDSEKLFF.

The V call is TRBV29-1, the J call TRBJ2-7; 8 nucleotides align to TRBD2. Germline trimming cut 4 bases from V and 3 bases from J; bases unmatched to any gene: 5. Germline assignment: CDR1 SQVTM and CDR2 ANQGSEA. The CDR3 consists of 13 residues. The CDR3 region is CSVVIAGLYEQYF. CDR3 nucleotides: TGCAGCGTTGTAATAGCGGGACTCTACGAGCAGTACTTC.

The chain carries TRBV10-3 and TRBJ1-2; D remains unclear. CDR1 is ENHRY and CDR2 is SYGVKD in the germline V gene. CDR3 size: 14 residues. Trimming took off 4 bases at V and 2 bases at J, with 11 bases between the two ends. CDR3 loop: CAISGEGTNYGYTF. In nucleotides, the CDR3 is TGTGCCATCAGTGGGGAGGGAACGAACTATGGCTACACCTTC.

This clone showed up just once. The gene calls are TRBV5-5 and TRBJ2-3; D uncertain. Germline CDR1 and CDR2: SGHKS and YYEKEE (reference sequence). V was clipped by 3 bases and J by 0 bases, with 11 bases between them. The CDR3 length is 15 residues. The CDR3 DNA reads TGTGCCAGCAGCTATGAAGCGACTAGCACAGATACGCAGTATTTT. As protein: CASSYEATSTDTQYF.

The genes are TRBV7-9 and TRBJ2-2, with D possibly being TRBD1 (5 bases). V was pared by 5 bases and J by 7 bases, with 20 bases between. From germline, CDR1 is SEHNR and CDR2 FQNEAQ (reference sequence). This CDR3 spans 16 amino acids. The CDR3 protein is CASSPRQILSLGELFF. DNA of the CDR3: TGTGCCAGCAGCCCCCGACAGATACTATCCCTCGGGGAGCTGTTTTTT.